A single sample is the source of the 19 T cell receptor beta chains below, sequenced in a study of blood T cell repertoires in COVID-19. Profiled with immunoSEQ multiplex PCR; TCRdb holds only in-frame clones, not every one. The data hold about 210,000 clones, with around four fifths observed a single time. Source material: peripheral blood. The receptors come from a woman over 75 with COVID-19, enrolled during active disease.

This clone was seen a single time. The rearrangement joins TRBV6-5 to TRBJ1-1; 9 positions match TRBD1. The CDR3 covers 14 residues. J gave up 5 bases and V 6 bases, and 7 bases lay outside the gene matches. Germline V CDR1 and CDR2: MNHEY, SVGAGI. CDR3 sequence: CASSLGQGSTEAFF. CDR3 bases: TGTGCCAGCAGCCTAGGACAGGGGAGTACTGAAGCTTTCTTT.

The genes are TRBV20-1 and TRBJ1-1; 8 positions match TRBD1. CDR3 length equals 15 residues. Germline assignment: CDR1 DFQATT and CDR2 SNEGSKA (reference sequence). The V segment lost 3 bases and the J segment 6 bases; nucleotides outside the gene matches: 12. The CDR3 nucleotides are TGCAGTGCTAGTCAGGGGGCAGGGGGTAGCTCTGAAGCTTTCTTT. Translation gives CSASQGAGGSSEAFF.

This clone was picked up a small number of times. In DNA, the CDR3 is TGTGCCAGCAGCCCAATCGGGGCAGGGGTGGATACGCAGTATTTT. It specifies CASSPIGAGVDTQYF. The chain links TRBV3-1 (or the pseudogene TRBV3-2) to TRBJ2-3, with D possibly TRBD1 on 6 matching bases. V shed 4 bases and J shed 6 bases, with 17 bases lying between them. Germline CDR1 is LGHDT and CDR2 is YNNKEL (reference sequence). This CDR3 spans 15 amino acids.

The chain employs TRBV6-2 or TRBV6-3 and TRBJ2-7; 7 positions match TRBD1. J gave up 3 bases and V 2 bases, and 4 bases lay outside the gene matches. CDR1 and CDR2 from the germline V gene are MNHEY and SVGEGT. The CDR3 consists of 14 residues. Here the CDR3 reads CASSYRDRLYEQYV. CDR3 DNA: TGTGCCAGCAGTTACCGGGACAGACTCTACGAGCAGTACGTC.

Details on this clone: The sample has other DNA sequences that encode this CDR3 too. V gene TRBV18 combines with J gene TRBJ1-2; 8 bases match TRBD1. V lost 3 bases, J lost 3 bases, and 0 bases stayed unmatched. CDR1 is KGHSH, CDR2 LQKENI, per germline. The CDR3 length is 13 residues. The CDR3 sequence: CASSPGQDYGYTF. CDR3 DNA: TGTGCCAGCTCACCGGGACAGGACTATGGCTACACCTTC.

This chain uses TRBV5-1 with TRBJ1-1; 11 nucleotides match TRBD1. The V and J ends lost 4 bases and 1 base, in that order; junction bases with no gene match: 3. CDR1 is SGHRS and CDR2 is YFSETQ in the germline V gene. The CDR3 covers 15 residues. The CDR3 reads CASSADRGRNTEAFF. The CDR3 DNA is TGCGCCAGCAGCGCGGACAGGGGGCGGAACACTGAAGCTTTCTTT.

This clone was observed a single time. The chain employs TRBV29-1 and TRBJ1-3; D possibly corresponds to TRBD1 (6 bases). From germline, CDR1 is SQVTM and CDR2 ANQGSEA. Trimming cost V 6 bases and J 8 bases, with 11 bases left between them. CDR3 length: 11 amino acids. CDR3 in DNA: TGCAGCGTAACAGGGAGTGACACCATATATTTT. Residues: CSVTGSDTIYF.

The chain is built from TRBV5-1 and TRBJ1-4; 9 bases are a match to TRBD1. This CDR3 is built from 15 residues. Looked up from germline, CDR1 is SGHRS and CDR2 is YFSETQ. V shed 6 bases, J shed 6 bases, and the junction held 9 bases outside the gene matches. Here the CDR3 reads CASTQARTGDEKLFF. CDR3 nucleotide sequence: TGCGCCAGCACGCAAGCCAGGACAGGGGATGAAAAACTGTTTTTT.

This chain links TRBV10-3 with TRBJ1-3; 7 bases fit TRBD1. The junction had 14 bases not matched to a gene; V was cut back by 3 bases and J by 0 bases. The CDR3 has 19 residues. The germline CDR1 and CDR2 sequences are ENHRY and SYGVKD. The CDR3 reads CAISDLDRTISSSGNTIYF. The CDR3 DNA is TGTGCCATCAGTGACCTGGACAGGACCATCTCCAGCTCTGGAAACACCATATATTTT.

The V gene is TRBV7-2, the J gene TRBJ2-7; D possibly corresponds to TRBD1 (6 bases). Germline loops: CDR1 SGHTA, CDR2 FQGNSA. This CDR3 spans 12 amino acids. V lost 2 bases, J lost 4 bases, and 6 bases lay in between. The CDR3, as DNA: TGTGCCAGCAGCTTACAGGGGTACGAGCAGTACTTC. It translates to CASSLQGYEQYF.

V and J are TRBV27 and TRBJ2-6, with 10 bases that match TRBD1. The germline V gene encodes CDR1 MNHEY and CDR2 SMNVEV (reference sequence). The CDR3 consists of 17 residues. V shed 7 bases and J 2 bases; nucleotides not matched to a gene: 8. The CDR3 reads CASTLGQGYAGANVLTF. In nucleotides, the CDR3 is TGTGCCAGCACCTTGGGACAGGGGTACGCTGGGGCCAACGTCCTGACTTTC.

This clone was seen a few times. The genes are TRBV5-1 and TRBJ2-2; 8 nucleotides match TRBD1. Germline V gene lookup returns CDR1 SGHRS and CDR2 YFSETQ. V lost 4 bases and J lost 2; bases outside the gene matches: 16. The CDR3 consists of 19 residues. CDR3 protein: CASSLLLGQGAGNTGELFF. CDR3 DNA sequence: TGCGCCAGCAGCCTCCTTTTAGGACAGGGCGCAGGCAACACCGGGGAGCTGTTTTTT. The whole variable domain, remainder taken from reference TRBV5-1 and TRBJ2-2, is KAGVTQTPRYLIKTRGQQVTLSCSPISGHRSVSWYQQTPGQGLQFLFEYFSETQRNKGNFPGRFSGRQFSNSRSEMNVSTLELGDSALYLCASSLLLGQGAGNTGELFFGEGSRLTVL.

This clone was found a few times. The rearrangement links TRBV28 to TRBJ2-1; D is perhaps TRBD2 (7 bases). The V end was cut by 3 bases, the J end by 8 bases, with 14 bases between. The V gene's germline CDR1 is MDHEN and CDR2 SYDVKM. This CDR3 has 14 residues. In DNA form, the CDR3 reads TGTGCCAGCAGTTTTTCGAGGGGGGGCTATGAGCAGTTCTTC. This encodes CASSFSRGGYEQFF.

The chain joins TRBV15 to TRBJ1-2, with D hard to call. Germline V gives CDR1 LNHNV, CDR2 YYDKDF (reference sequence). The CDR3 is 14 amino acids. V shed 3 bases and J shed 4 bases, with 12 bases lying between them. This CDR3 reads CATSSSGNVYGYTF. For the CDR3, the DNA is TGTGCCACCAGCAGTTCCGGGAATGTCTATGGCTACACCTTC. The full variable domain, in which reference TRBV15 and TRBJ1-2 provide the parts outside the CDR3, is DAMVIQNPRYQVTQFGKPVTLSCSQTLNHNVMYWYQQKSSQAPKLLFHYYDKDFNNEADTPDNFQSRRPNTSFCFLDIRSPGLGDTAMYLCATSSSGNVYGYTFGSGTRLTVV.

The CDR3 spells CASNLGQGEIEAFF. For the CDR3, the DNA is TGTGCCAGCAACCTGGGACAGGGGGAGATTGAAGCTTTCTTT. The rearrangement links TRBV11-3 to TRBJ1-1; TRBD1 agrees at 11 bases. Germline-derived CDR1 and CDR2 are SGHNT and YENEEA. The CDR3 consists of 14 residues. After removal of 7 bases from V and 7 bases from J, the junction contained 8 bases not matched to a gene.

This chain uses TRBV29-1 with TRBJ1-2; 7 nucleotides line up with TRBD1. The CDR3 sequence is 14 residues long. Germline trimming cut 4 bases from V and 0 bases from J; bases unmatched to any gene: 5. In germline, CDR1 is SQVTM, CDR2 ANQGSEA. This CDR3 reads CSVVGRGTNYGYTF. The CDR3 DNA reads as TGCAGCGTTGTCGGCAGGGGGACTAACTATGGCTACACCTTC.

V and J are TRBV5-1 and TRBJ2-3, with 11 bases identical to TRBD1. The V gene end was trimmed by 3 bases and the J gene end by 5 bases; junction bases not matched to a gene: 11. CDR1 is SGHRS, CDR2 YFSETQ, per germline. The CDR3 sequence is 17 residues long. This CDR3 reads CASSSQPGQGGLDTQYF. The CDR3 nucleotides read TGCGCCAGCAGCTCCCAACCGGGACAGGGGGGTCTAGATACGCAGTATTTT.

The chain joins TRBV5-4 to TRBJ2-1, with D perhaps matching TRBD1 (6 bases). From germline, CDR1 is SGHNT and CDR2 YYREEE (reference sequence). CDR3 length: 16 residues. The germline V and J ends were trimmed by 1 base and 1 base, with 12 bases remaining between them. The CDR3 region is CASSLRDRPSYNEQFF. The DNA for the CDR3 is TGTGCCAGCAGCTTGAGAGACAGGCCATCCTACAATGAGCAGTTCTTC.

The rearrangement uses TRBV5-4 and TRBJ2-5, with D unresolved. CDR3 length equals 13 residues. V was shortened by 0 bases and J by 5 bases, with 8 bases between the two germline ends. The germline V gene has CDR1 SGHNT and CDR2 YYREEE (reference sequence). The CDR3: CASSLGLRETQYF. CDR3 nucleotides: TGTGCCAGCAGCTTGGGTCTCCGGGAGACCCAGTACTTC.